The subject of this entry is one T cell receptor (beta chain). Other DNA variants within this sample encode the same CDR3. This entry comes from a study of shared clonotypes between healthy human individuals. Germline assignment: CDR1 GTSNPN and CDR2 SVGIG (reference sequence). The J segment lost 7 bases and the V segment lost 0 bases, leaving 0 bases of the junction unmatched. This CDR3 is built from 12 residues. Using immunoSEQ multiplex PCR, the repertoire was profiled, and TCRdb retains in-frame clones only, with some absent. The repertoire has roughly 2.5 million clones, approximately 94% of them found once; the top ten carry roughly 0.14%.

The sequenced sample was naive CD4+ T cells sorted from blood. Subset defined: CD45RA+ positively selected. This clonotype was sampled from a man between 18 and 29 years old in good health. The chain uses TRBV30 and TRBJ1-5, with TRBD1 matching 7 bases. The DNA for the CDR3 is TGTGCCTGGAGTGTACAGGGGCAGCCCCAGCATTTT. This codes for CAWSVQGQPQHF.